The rows below give T cell receptor beta chains drawn from one sample of a study of blood T cell repertoires in COVID-19. Some clones are missing from TCRdb's copy, which holds only in-frame ones; the method was immunoSEQ multiplex PCR. The table includes fewer than 300,000 clones, roughly 88% detected once. Input material: PBMCs or T cells enriched from blood (not recorded which). These receptors all come from a woman in her thirties who had recovered from COVID-19. CDR3s include the opening cysteine and the closing phenylalanine or tryptophan. D genes are given only for firm matches. Rows give clone size only sometimes, using once, few, many, or a class for an expanded clone.

V gene	J gene	D gene	clone size	CDR3 protein	CDR3 DNA
TRBV29-1	TRBJ1-2	.	once	CSLYAADVGYTF	TGCAGCCTATACGCGGCAGATGTTGGCTACACCTTC
TRBV18	TRBJ1-4	.	few	CASSLIPGTNEKLFF	TGTGCCAGCTCACTTATCCCGGGGACTAATGAAAAACTGTTTTTT
TRBV14	TRBJ2-7	.	.	CASSQDPEQGYYEQYF	TGTGCCAGCAGCCAAGACCCTGAGCAGGGATACTACGAGCAGTACTTC
TRBV30	TRBJ1-2	.	.	CACMSMDGYTF	TGTGCCTGCATGAGTATGGATGGCTACACCTTC
TRBV12-3/TRBV12-4	TRBJ1-1	.	.	CASSLGHGTEAFF	TGTGCCAGCAGTTTAGGACATGGCACTGAAGCTTTCTTT
TRBV10-2	TRBJ2-7	TRBD1	.	CASSEGVGGQGRF	TGCGCCAGCAGTGAGGGGGTGGGAGGACAGGGCCGCTTC
TRBV11-2	TRBJ2-4	.	.	CASSSTTGYLAKNIQYF	TGTGCCAGCAGCTCCACGACAGGTTATTTAGCCAAAAACATTCAGTACTTC
TRBV28	TRBJ2-7	.	.	CASRSDSPSSYEQYF	TGTGCCAGCAGGTCAGACAGTCCTAGCTCCTACGAGCAGTACTTC
TRBV10-2	TRBJ2-3	.	.	CASTKLGSGTDTQYF	TGCGCCAGCACCAAGCTGGGGAGTGGCACAGATACGCAGTATTTT
TRBV5-1	TRBJ1-2	.	once	CASSLTLTGRYGYTF	TGCGCCAGCAGCTTGACGTTGACAGGCCGCTATGGCTACACCTTC
TRBV2	TRBJ2-7	TRBD1	.	CASSEALGQGTYEQYF	TGTGCCAGCAGTGAAGCGCTGGGACAGGGCACCTACGAGCAGTACTTC
TRBV5-1	TRBJ1-1	.	once	CASSLGMEVEAFF	TGCGCCAGCAGCTTGGGGATGGAGGTCGAAGCTTTCTTT
TRBV28	TRBJ1-1	.	.	CASSQNTEAFF	TGTGCCAGCAGTCAGAACACTGAAGCTTTCTTT
TRBV7-8	TRBJ1-1	TRBD1	once	CASSLQRTGGNTEAFF	TGTGCCAGCAGCCTCCAACGGACAGGCGGGAACACTGAAGCTTTCTTT
TRBV25-1	TRBJ2-5	TRBD2	.	CASSDAGGQETQYF	TGTGCCAGCAGTGACGCGGGGGGGCAAGAGACCCAGTACTTC
TRBV30	TRBJ2-3	.	.	CACQMDGAATQYF	TGTGCCTGTCAGATGGATGGGGCAGCTACGCAGTATTTT
TRBV20-1	TRBJ1-1	.	.	CSAYRVTEAFF	TGCAGTGCTTACAGGGTTACTGAAGCTTTCTTT
TRBV5-4	TRBJ2-7	TRBD1	once	CASSFRDRAGYEQYF	TGTGCCAGCAGCTTCCGGGACAGGGCAGGGTACGAGCAGTACTTC
TRBV5-6	TRBJ1-1	.	.	CASFKTGLVMNTEAFF	TGTGCCAGCTTCAAGACAGGCCTCGTCATGAACACTGAAGCTTTCTTT